The rows below give T cell receptor beta chains drawn from one sample of a study of shared clonotypes between healthy human individuals. Only in-frame clones appear in the TCRdb table, and some are missing; sequencing was by immunoSEQ multiplex PCR. The sample includes some 1.5 million clones, roughly 96% seen only once; the top ten take roughly 1.2%. The sample consisted of naive CD4+ T cells sorted from blood. These receptors originate from a man aged 25-45 years in good health. Both conserved end residues are part of each CDR3. The D gene is left open where the match is weak. For some rows the clone size is stated as once, few or many, or as a class when expanded; others skip it.

J gene | V gene | D gene | clone size | CDR3 protein | CDR3 DNA
TRBJ2-1 | TRBV9 | - | - | CASSVGLLRGRDNEQFF | TGTGCCAGCAGCGTAGGGCTGTTGAGGGGACGGGACAATGAGCAGTTCTTC
TRBJ2-2 | TRBV6-4 | - | - | CATSAVPTGELFF | TGTGCCACCTCAGCGGTTCCCACCGGGGAGCTGTTTTTT
TRBJ2-1 | TRBV5-1 | - | - | CASSLVGGTNYNEQFF | TGCGCCAGCAGCTTGGTGGGCGGGACCAACTACAATGAGCAGTTCTTC
TRBJ2-7 | TRBV11-2 | - | - | CASSLSTHLKQPKSYEQYF | TGTGCCAGCAGCCTCTCTACGCACCTCAAACAGCCCAAATCCTACGAGCAGTACTTC
TRBJ2-1 | TRBV11-3 | - | - | CASSPGRRSAPHNEQFF | TGTGCCAGCAGCCCCGGGAGACGGAGCGCCCCTCACAATGAGCAGTTCTTC
TRBJ2-7 | TRBV5-1 | TRBD2 | - | CASSLSSGPTGQYF | TGCGCCAGCAGCTTGAGTAGCGGGCCTACGGGGCAGTACTTC
TRBJ2-1 | TRBV6-5 | TRBD1 | - | CASSYLQGTGRDEQFF | TGTGCCAGCAGTTATCTCCAAGGGACAGGCCGGGATGAGCAGTTCTTC
TRBJ2-5 | TRBV19 | - | - | CASSILGLQETQYF | TGTGCCAGTAGTATATTAGGGCTACAAGAGACCCAGTACTTC
TRBJ2-7 | TRBV9 | - | - | CASSGPVGGYEQYF | TGTGCCAGCAGCGGACCCGTCGGGGGTTACGAGCAGTACTTC
TRBJ1-5 | TRBV5-1 | TRBD1 | once | CASSLGGQINQPQHF | TGCGCCAGCAGCTTGGGGGGACAGATCAATCAGCCCCAGCATTTT
TRBJ2-3 | TRBV19 | - | - | CASSDRYTDTQYF | TGTGCCAGTAGTGATAGATACACAGATACGCAGTATTTT
TRBJ1-5 | TRBV15 | - | - | CATSSGSNQPQHF | TGTGCCACCTCGAGTGGGAGCAATCAGCCCCAGCATTTT
TRBJ2-7 | TRBV5-1 | TRBD1 | once | CASSLGRDRLSYEQYF | TGCGCCAGCAGCTTGGGTCGGGACAGGCTCTCCTACGAGCAGTACTTC
TRBJ2-1 | TRBV6-4 | - | - | CASSDSGGSNEQFF | TGTGCCAGCAGTGACTCGGGAGGTAGTAATGAGCAGTTCTTC
TRBJ2-3 | TRBV7-9 | - | - | CASSPRTDIITDTQYF | TGTGCCAGCAGCCCCCGGACAGATATAATCACAGATACGCAGTATTTT
TRBJ1-5 | TRBV7-9 | TRBD1 | - | CASGDSHQPQHF | TGTGCCAGCGGGGACAGTCATCAGCCCCAGCATTTT
TRBJ1-1 | TRBV30 | - | once | CAWIKVEAFF | TGTGCCTGGATTAAGGTTGAAGCTTTCTTT
TRBJ2-7 | TRBV4-1 | TRBD2 | - | CASSQESRLAGGVGSYEQYF | TGCGCCAGCAGCCAAGAAAGTCGGCTAGCGGGAGGAGTCGGATCCTACGAGCAGTACTTC
TRBJ2-7 | TRBV5-1 | TRBD2 | - | CASRSGTKSSYEQYF | TGCGCCAGCCGTTCCGGGACTAAGAGCTCCTACGAGCAGTACTTC
TRBJ2-2 | TRBV21-1 | - | - | CASSKERKGGGNTGELFF | TGTGCCAGCAGCAAAGAGAGAAAGGGTGGAGGGAACACCGGGGAGCTGTTTTTT
TRBJ2-2 | TRBV7-3 | - | - | CASSSPNTGELFF | TGTGCCAGCAGCTCCCCAAACACCGGGGAGCTGTTTTTT
TRBJ1-2 | TRBV5-1 | - | - | CASSLAGAGNYGYTF | TGCGCCAGCAGCTTGGCCGGGGCCGGGAACTATGGCTACACCTTC
TRBJ2-3 | TRBV7-9 | TRBD2 | once | CASSLFRDYTDTQYF | TGTGCCAGCAGCCTTTTCCGGGACTACACAGATACGCAGTATTTT
TRBJ1-2 | TRBV4-1 | - | - | CASSQEGRGYGYTF | TGCGCCAGCAGCCAAGAGGGTAGGGGCTATGGCTACACCTTC
TRBJ1-3 | TRBV6-1 | - | - | CASSDRQDSGNTIYF | TGTGCCAGCAGTGATAGGCAAGATTCTGGAAACACCATATATTTT
TRBJ2-7 | TRBV5-5 | - | once | CASSFFGAEQYF | TGTGCCAGCAGCTTTTTCGGAGCCGAGCAGTACTTC
TRBJ2-1 | TRBV10-3 | - | - | CAISDVYEGRNEQFF | TGTGCCATCAGTGATGTTTACGAGGGAAGGAATGAGCAGTTCTTC
TRBJ2-2 | TRBV5-1 | - | - | CASSGPLWGLSYGELFF | TGCGCCAGCAGCGGCCCCTTATGGGGTCTTTCTTACGGGGAGCTGTTTTTT